What follows describes a single T cell receptor (beta chain). Its cognate antigen is unknown. This specimen includes other DNA sequences encoding the same CDR3. Vbeta (60) and Jbeta (13) primers were used in the PCR. The protocol was immunoSEQ multiplex PCR, while the TCRdb copy is restricted to in-frame clones and leaves out a portion. In all, the sample yields some 33,000 clones. The data originate from a study of cytomegalovirus exposure and HLA in healthy donors. Study-wide results and caveats: One cluster of highly shared sequence variants probably arose as a sequencing artifact. Later on, a genetic analysis was performed. It linked a missense variant in DCLRE1C with V- and J-gene trimming of TCR beta. Sequencing depth across donors, presence/absence analyses assumed, was roughly uniform.

The germline gives CDR1 SQVTM, CDR2 ANQGSEA. This CDR3 comprises 12 residues. This sequence was found in a female donor in good health and CMV-seronegative. Material for sequencing was PBMCs. V is TRBV29-1 and J is TRBJ2-7, with D possibly TRBD2 on 6 matching bases. CDR3 DNA sequence: TGCAGTGCGCATGGAGGGTCCTACGAGCAGTACTTC. Amino acid sequence: CSAHGGSYEQYF.